The 17 T cell receptor beta chains below were found in one sample sequenced in a study of patients and donors after allogeneic stem cell transplantation. MiXCR, run by TCRdb on the RT-PCR reads, gives a single entry per CDR3 protein. Of about a million distinct CDR3 sequences detected, roughly 17% appear once; the ten largest clones hold roughly 6%. The material sequenced was blood, either unsorted or a sorted T cell fraction (not recorded which). These receptors were obtained from a human donor who was either an allogeneic HSCT recipient or a stem cell or donor lymphocyte infusion donor (not recorded which). It is not recorded whose cells these are; they may come from a transplant donor.

A few counts support this clonotype. The J gene is TRBJ2-5, the V gene TRBV30; D possibly corresponds to TRBD2 (6 bases). The V end lost 5 bases, the J end lost 5 bases, and 9 bases lay between the germline ends. The CDR3 is 11 residues long. In germline, CDR1 is GTSNPN, CDR2 SVGIG (reference sequence). This CDR3 reads CAWASVETQYF. The CDR3 DNA follows: TGTGCCTGGGCTAGCGTTGAGACCCAGTACTTC.

The chain combines TRBV12-3 or TRBV12-4 with TRBJ2-7, with 8 bases lining up with TRBD2. V was clipped by 3 bases and J by 3 bases; unmatched bases: 10. The CDR3 has 16 amino acids. Here the CDR3 DNA reads TGTGCCAGCAGTTTCGGGAGCGGGAGTTTGATCTACGAGCAGTACTTC. Translation: CASSFGSGSLIYEQYF.

This clonotype was recorded only once. The gene calls are TRBV20-1 and TRBJ2-5; the D is unclear. Germline V gene data show CDR1 as DFQATT and CDR2 as SNEGSKA (reference sequence). Trimming removed 0 bases at V and 2 bases at J, with 16 bases between. The CDR3 has 16 amino acids. The DNA of the CDR3 is TGCAGTGCTAGAGATATGGTCGGTTGGCGGCAAGAGACCCAGTACTTC. Its translation: CSARDMVGWRQETQYF.

This clonotype has a handful of counts. V usage is TRBV5-1 and J usage is TRBJ1-1, with a weak D call TRBD1 (5 bases). Germline loops: CDR1 SGHRS, CDR2 YFSETQ. Trimming took off 5 bases at V and 8 bases at J, with 13 bases between the two ends. This CDR3 contains 12 residues. In DNA, the CDR3 is TGCGCCAGCAGAGCGGCGAGGGGCGAAGCTTTCTTT. Translating it yields CASRAARGEAFF.

The chain is built from TRBV6-1 and TRBJ2-2; unclear D gene. Germline V gene data show CDR1 as MNHNS and CDR2 as SASEGT. There are 14 residues in the CDR3. Trimming removed 11 bases from V and 0 bases from J, with 13 bases in between. CDR3 protein: CAPPGPPNTGELFF. The CDR3 nucleotides are TGTGCCCCTCCGGGCCCCCCGAACACCGGGGAGCTGTTTTTT.

CDR3 amino acids: CASSKRPGLPSNEQFF. CDR3 in DNA: TGTGCCAGCAGTAAACGACCGGGACTACCCTCAAATGAGCAGTTCTTC. The chain combines TRBV5-6 with TRBJ2-1; 7 bases fit TRBD2. The junction had 15 bases not matched to a gene; V was cut back by 5 bases and J by 7 bases. CDR3 length: 16 amino acids. Germline loops: CDR1 SGHDT, CDR2 YYEEEE.

Here the CDR3 reads CASRWDQVETEAFF. The CDR3 DNA sequence: TGTGCCAGCAGATGGGACCAAGTTGAAACTGAAGCTTTCTTT. This chain connects TRBV28 to TRBJ1-1, with D tentatively TRBD1 (5 bases). Germline assignment: CDR1 MDHEN and CDR2 SYDVKM. The CDR3 is made up of 14 amino acids. V gave up 6 bases and J gave up 5 bases, with 16 bases separating them.

This clonotype was seen only a few times. The chain links TRBV4-3 to TRBJ1-6; D is uncertain. Germline V CDR1 and CDR2: LGHNA, YSLEER. The CDR3 is made up of 17 amino acids. Trimming took 0 bases from V and 0 from J, leaving 9 bases between them. CDR3 bases: TGCGCCAGCAGCCAAGAGAGTCAGACCTCCTATAATTCACCCCTCCACTTT. It translates to CASSQESQTSYNSPLHF.

This clonotype has ten or more counts. The genes are TRBV12-3 or TRBV12-4 and TRBJ2-7, with D perhaps TRBD2 (7 bases). The CDR3 sequence is 14 residues long. V lost 3 bases and J 0 bases, leaving 9 bases between the germline ends. In DNA, the CDR3 is TGTGCCAGCAGTTTTGCGGGGGCCTCCTACGAGCAGTACTTC. Its translation is CASSFAGASYEQYF.

This clonotype was counted a few times. This rearrangement joins TRBV5-6 to TRBJ1-2; D is possibly TRBD1 (5 bases). V lost 2 bases and J lost 4, with 12 bases in between. The CDR3 sequence is 14 residues long. CDR1 is SGHDT and CDR2 is YYEEEE in the germline V gene. CDR3 nucleotides: TGTGCCAGCAGCTTTCTTTCAGGGAGCTATGGCTACACCTTC. Translation: CASSFLSGSYGYTF.

The chain has TRBV20-1 and TRBJ1-3, with TRBD1 matching 7 bases. The CDR3 spans 19 residues. The junction had 17 bases not matched to a gene; V was cut back by 3 bases and J by 0 bases. Per the germline V gene, CDR1 is DFQATT and CDR2 is SNEGSKA (reference sequence). The CDR3 region is CSASPLWRGQSFSGNTIYF. Written as DNA, the CDR3 is TGCAGTGCTAGTCCGTTATGGCGGGGACAGTCATTCTCTGGAAACACCATATATTTT.

This clonotype turned up a few times. The chain is built from TRBV2 and TRBJ1-2, with D maybe TRBD1 (5 bases). V lost 9 bases and J lost 8, with 19 bases in between. CDR1 and CDR2 from the germline V gene are SNHLY and FYNNEI. The length of the CDR3 is 13 residues. The CDR3: CASGDGRLWGYTF. The CDR3 DNA reads TGTGCCAGTGGGGACGGGCGATTATGGGGCTACACCTTC.

CDR3 residues: CASSYPIAGGPSYNEQFF. The CDR3, as DNA: TGCGCCAGCAGCTACCCCATAGCGGGAGGACCCTCCTACAATGAGCAGTTCTTC. The chain links TRBV5-1 to TRBJ2-1; 10 bases align to TRBD2. In germline, CDR1 is SGHRS, CDR2 YFSETQ. The CDR3 spans 18 residues. Trimming took 3 bases from V and 0 from J; bases not matched to a gene: 9. The whole variable domain, filled in from reference TRBV5-1 and TRBJ2-1, reads KAGVTQTPRYLIKTRGQQVTLSCSPISGHRSVSWYQQTPGQGLQFLFEYFSETQRNKGNFPGRFSGRQFSNSRSEMNVSTLELGDSALYLCASSYPIAGGPSYNEQFFGPGTRLTVL.

This clonotype was seen only a few times. J is TRBJ1-2 and V is TRBV7-9, with 9 bases aligning to TRBD1. With V trimmed by 5 bases and J by 5 bases, 9 bases remained unmatched. CDR3 length equals 15 residues. Germline assignment: CDR1 SEHNR and CDR2 FQNEAQ (reference sequence). In DNA, the CDR3 is TGTGCCAGCAGCGGCCGGGACAGGGAAACTTATGGCTACACCTTC. It is translated as CASSGRDRETYGYTF.

In DNA form, the CDR3 reads TGTGCCAGCAGTTTAAATTTAGGGACAGGGGAACTCGATGAGCAGTTCTTC. It is translated as CASSLNLGTGELDEQFF. The chain couples TRBV28 to TRBJ2-1, with 10 bases lining up with TRBD1. V lost 2 bases, J lost 8 bases, and 12 bases stayed unmatched. Germline-derived CDR1 and CDR2 are MDHEN and SYDVKM. There are 17 residues in the CDR3.

This clonotype occurred many times. This chain connects TRBV7-9 to TRBJ2-1; D ambiguous. The CDR3 is 12 residues long. Germline V gene lookup returns CDR1 SEHNR and CDR2 FQNEAQ (reference sequence). Trimming took off 6 bases at V and 5 bases at J, with 8 bases between the two ends. CDR3 protein: CASSPVDNEQFF. In DNA, the CDR3 is TGTGCCAGCAGTCCAGTAGACAATGAGCAGTTCTTC.

This sequence joins TRBV20-1 and TRBJ1-1, with D maybe TRBD1 (5 bases). The CDR3 spans 14 residues. Trimming pared 3 bases from V and 6 bases from J, leaving 17 bases between. The germline V gene has CDR1 DFQATT and CDR2 SNEGSKA (reference sequence). The CDR3 DNA is TGCAGTGCTAGGGGAGGGGCTGGGATCTCTGAAGCTTTCTTT. Encoded protein: CSARGGAGISEAFF.